These T cell receptor beta chains were read from a single sample in a study of OX40 agonist ivuxolimab in advanced cancers. TCRdb's copy holds only in-frame clones and misses some; the assay was immunoSEQ multiplex PCR. The repertoire consists of about 50,000 clones, with 70% to 90% occurring once and the leading ten covering 1.2%. The sequences come from CD4+ or CD8+ T cells sorted from blood, collected in a trial of the OX40 agonist ivuxolimab. The origin of the receptors is an adult with an advanced solid tumor such as melanoma, head and neck, liver or kidney cancer. Each CDR3 is given with its conserved first and last residue. The order of the fields is J gene, D gene, V gene, clone size, CDR3 protein, CDR3 DNA. D genes are given only for firm matches. The listing skips clone size in some rows; elsewhere it reads once, few, many or a size class.

TRBJ2-5 . TRBV29-1 once CSVDEGTQYF TGCAGCGTTGACGAGGGGACCCAGTACTTC
TRBJ2-3 TRBD2 TRBV19 once CASSVTPSGRTDTQYF TGTGCCAGTAGTGTCACCCCCAGCGGGAGAACAGATACGCAGTATTTT
TRBJ1-5 . TRBV6-5 . CASSPGEMRPQHF TGTGCCAGCAGTCCAGGGGAAATGCGGCCCCAGCATTTT
TRBJ2-2 . TRBV18 . CASSPGQSNTGELFF TGTGCCAGCTCACCAGGGCAGAGCAACACCGGGGAGCTGTTTTTT
TRBJ1-3 . TRBV6-5 . CASSRGGTGNTIYF TGTGCCAGCAGCCGAGGGGGGACTGGAAACACCATATATTTT
TRBJ2-1 TRBD2 TRBV2 few CASRGLAGYNEQFF TGTGCCAGCAGGGGACTAGCGGGATATAATGAGCAGTTCTTC
TRBJ2-2 . TRBV5-1 . CASSLAGLNTGELFF TGCGCCAGCAGTCTGGCCGGCCTGAACACCGGGGAGCTGTTTTTT
TRBJ2-1 TRBD1 TRBV2 . CASRRDRGKGEQFF TGTGCCAGCAGGAGGGACAGGGGGAAAGGTGAGCAGTTCTTC
TRBJ2-1 TRBD2 TRBV11-3 . CASSKTSGSVHEQFF TGTGCCAGCAGCAAGACTAGCGGGAGTGTGCATGAGCAGTTCTTC
TRBJ2-1 . TRBV15 . CATSRPSSEQFF TGTGCCACCAGCAGACCGTCATCCGAGCAGTTCTTC
TRBJ2-4 . TRBV14 . CASSPRPQNIQYF TGTGCCAGCAGCCCTAGGCCGCAAAACATTCAGTACTTC
TRBJ1-1 TRBD1 TRBV5-1 few CASSLDRGPDTEAFF TGCGCCAGCAGCTTAGACAGGGGGCCGGACACTGAAGCTTTCTTT
TRBJ2-1 TRBD2 TRBV7-2 . CASSLGWGTSKFF TGTGCCAGCAGCTTAGGGTGGGGGACTAGTAAGTTCTTC
TRBJ2-3 . TRBV14 . CASSQEVRTDTQYF TGTGCCAGCAGCCAAGAGGTGCGCACAGATACGCAGTATTTT
TRBJ2-6 . TRBV6-6 . CASSRDGRSGANVLTF TGTGCCAGCAGCCGGGACGGAAGGTCTGGGGCCAACGTCCTGACTTTC
TRBJ1-2 . TRBV5-4 . CASSLGRGTNYGYTF TGTGCCAGCAGCTTGGGACGTGGCACTAACTATGGCTACACCTTC
TRBJ2-1 . TRBV11-2 . CASSLDWASVYNEQFF TGTGCCAGCAGCTTAGATTGGGCTAGCGTATACAATGAGCAGTTCTTC
TRBJ2-6 . TRBV6-6 . CASSYGSGANVLTF TGTGCCAGCAGTTACGGGTCTGGGGCCAACGTCCTGACTTTC
TRBJ2-3 TRBD1 TRBV27 once CASSEWDRTTDTQYF TGTGCCAGCAGTGAGTGGGACAGGACCACAGATACGCAGTATTTT
TRBJ2-5 TRBD2 TRBV10-1 . CASSTSPGGETQYF TGCGCCAGCAGTACTAGCCCGGGGGGAGAGACCCAGTACTTC
TRBJ2-7 TRBD1 TRBV28 . CASSQVDRGVYEQYF TGTGCCAGCAGTCAGGTGGACAGGGGGGTTTACGAGCAGTACTTC
TRBJ1-6 . TRBV19 . CASTSNNSPLHF TGTGCCAGTACGTCGAATAATTCACCCCTCCACTTT
TRBJ2-7 . TRBV27 . CASSWTGSSYEQYF TGTGCCAGCAGTTGGACGGGGAGCTCCTACGAGCAGTACTTC
TRBJ1-1 . TRBV6-5 . CASSPRTDTEAFF TGTGCCAGCAGTCCTCGGACTGACACTGAAGCTTTCTTT
TRBJ2-3 . TRBV7-3 . CASSLPGDTQYF TGTGCCAGCAGCTTACCGGGAGATACGCAGTATTTT
TRBJ1-2 . TRBV28 once CATRGGANYGYTF TGTGCCACCCGGGGGGGGGCCAACTATGGCTACACCTTC
TRBJ2-5 . TRBV19 few CATSNRDPKETQYF TGTGCCACCTCGAACCGGGACCCAAAAGAGACCCAGTACTTC
TRBJ1-2 . TRBV27 . CASSRLGGYGYTF TGTGCCAGCAGCCGGCTTGGGGGCTATGGCTACACCTTC